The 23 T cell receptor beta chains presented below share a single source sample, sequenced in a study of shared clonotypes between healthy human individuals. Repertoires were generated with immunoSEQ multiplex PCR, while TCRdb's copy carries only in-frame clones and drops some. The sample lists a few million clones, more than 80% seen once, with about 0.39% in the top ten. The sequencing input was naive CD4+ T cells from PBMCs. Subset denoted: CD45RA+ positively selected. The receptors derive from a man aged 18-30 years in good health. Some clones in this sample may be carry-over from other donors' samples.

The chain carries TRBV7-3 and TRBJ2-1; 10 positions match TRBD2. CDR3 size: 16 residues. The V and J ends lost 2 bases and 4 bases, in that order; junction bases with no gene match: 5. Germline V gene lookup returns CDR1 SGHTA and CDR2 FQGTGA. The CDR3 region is CASSLEGTSAYNEQFF. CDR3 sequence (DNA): TGTGCCAGCAGCTTAGAGGGGACTAGCGCGTACAATGAGCAGTTCTTC.

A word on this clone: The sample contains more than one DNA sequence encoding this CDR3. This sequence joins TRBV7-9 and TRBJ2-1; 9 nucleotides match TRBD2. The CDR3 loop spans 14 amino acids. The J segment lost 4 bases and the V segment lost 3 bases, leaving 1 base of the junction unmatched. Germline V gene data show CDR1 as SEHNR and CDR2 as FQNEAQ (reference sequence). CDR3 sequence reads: CASSLLAGYNEQFF. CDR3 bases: TGTGCCAGCAGCTTGCTAGCGGGGTACAATGAGCAGTTCTTC.

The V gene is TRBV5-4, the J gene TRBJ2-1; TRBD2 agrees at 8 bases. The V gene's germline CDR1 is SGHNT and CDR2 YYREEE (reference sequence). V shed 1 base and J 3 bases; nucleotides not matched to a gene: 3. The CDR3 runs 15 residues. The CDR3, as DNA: TGTGCCAGCAGCTTGTTACTAGCGGACTACAATGAGCAGTTCTTC. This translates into CASSLLLADYNEQFF.

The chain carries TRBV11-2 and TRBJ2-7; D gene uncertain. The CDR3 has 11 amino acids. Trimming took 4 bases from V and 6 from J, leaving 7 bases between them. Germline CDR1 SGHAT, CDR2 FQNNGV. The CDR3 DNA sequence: TGTGCCAGCAGCTACACGGGCGAGCAGTACTTC. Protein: CASSYTGEQYF.

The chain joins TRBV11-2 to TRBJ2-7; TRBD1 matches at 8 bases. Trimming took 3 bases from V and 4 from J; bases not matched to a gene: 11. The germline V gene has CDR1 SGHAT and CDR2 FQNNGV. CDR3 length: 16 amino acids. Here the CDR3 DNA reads TGTGCCAGCAGCTTTGACCGACAGGGGACGGGGTACGAGCAGTACTTC. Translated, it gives CASSFDRQGTGYEQYF.

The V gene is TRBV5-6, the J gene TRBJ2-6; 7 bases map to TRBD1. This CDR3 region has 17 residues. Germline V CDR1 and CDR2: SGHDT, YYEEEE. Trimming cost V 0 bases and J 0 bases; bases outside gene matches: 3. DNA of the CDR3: TGTGCCAGCAGCTTGGACAGGGGACCCTCTGGGGCCAACGTCCTGACTTTC. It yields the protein CASSLDRGPSGANVLTF.

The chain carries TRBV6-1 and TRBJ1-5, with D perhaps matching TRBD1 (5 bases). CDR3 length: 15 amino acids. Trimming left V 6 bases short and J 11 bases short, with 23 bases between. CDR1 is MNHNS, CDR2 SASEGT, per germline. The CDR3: CASSPIGRQTRTQHF. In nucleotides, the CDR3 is TGTGCCAGCAGCCCAATTGGGAGACAGACACGCACCCAGCATTTT.

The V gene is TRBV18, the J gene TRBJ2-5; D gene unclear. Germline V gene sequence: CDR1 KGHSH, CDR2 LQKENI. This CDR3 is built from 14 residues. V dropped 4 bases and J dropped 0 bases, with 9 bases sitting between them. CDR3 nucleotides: TGTGCCAGCTCACAACTCGGTTACCAAGAGACCCAGTACTTC. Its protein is CASSQLGYQETQYF.

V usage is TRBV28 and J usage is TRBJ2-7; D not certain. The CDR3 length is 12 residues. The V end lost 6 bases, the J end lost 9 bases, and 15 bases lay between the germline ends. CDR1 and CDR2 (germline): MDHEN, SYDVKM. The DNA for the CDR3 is TGTGCCAGCAGGTCGCAGACGAGTCTGCAGTACTTC. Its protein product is CASRSQTSLQYF.

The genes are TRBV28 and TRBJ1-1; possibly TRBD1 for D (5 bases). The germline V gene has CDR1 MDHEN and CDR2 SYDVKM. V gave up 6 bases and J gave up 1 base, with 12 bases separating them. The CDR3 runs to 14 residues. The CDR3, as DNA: TGTGCCAGCAGCTGGGGGGGACGGAACACTGAAGCTTTCTTT. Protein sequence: CASSWGGRNTEAFF.

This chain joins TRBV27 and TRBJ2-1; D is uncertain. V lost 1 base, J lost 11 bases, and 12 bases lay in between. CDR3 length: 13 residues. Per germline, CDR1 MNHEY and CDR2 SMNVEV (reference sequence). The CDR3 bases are TGTGCCAGCAGTTTATGGGCAGCTAATAAGCAGTTCTTC. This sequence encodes CASSLWAANKQFF.

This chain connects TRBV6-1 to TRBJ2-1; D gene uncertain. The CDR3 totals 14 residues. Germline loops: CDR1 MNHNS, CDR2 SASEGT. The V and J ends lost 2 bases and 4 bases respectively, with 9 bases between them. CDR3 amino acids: CASSERSEYNEQFF. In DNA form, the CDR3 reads TGTGCCAGCAGTGAAAGGTCCGAGTACAATGAGCAGTTCTTC.

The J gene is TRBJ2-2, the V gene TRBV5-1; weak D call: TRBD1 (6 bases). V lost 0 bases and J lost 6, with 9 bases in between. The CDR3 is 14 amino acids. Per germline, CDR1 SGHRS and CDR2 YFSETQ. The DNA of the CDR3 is TGCGCCAGCAGCTTGGACAGGGACGCCGGGGAGCTGTTTTTT. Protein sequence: CASSLDRDAGELFF.

CDR3 DNA: TGTGCCAGCAGAGAAACTAGCGGGAGGTCCGAGCAGTACTTC. Amino acid sequence: CASRETSGRSEQYF. This chain connects TRBV6-5 to TRBJ2-7; 12 bases are a match to TRBD2. Losses at the gene ends were 6 bases for V and 6 bases for J; bases not matched to a gene: 6. The germline V gene encodes CDR1 MNHEY and CDR2 SVGAGI. The CDR3 has 14 amino acids.

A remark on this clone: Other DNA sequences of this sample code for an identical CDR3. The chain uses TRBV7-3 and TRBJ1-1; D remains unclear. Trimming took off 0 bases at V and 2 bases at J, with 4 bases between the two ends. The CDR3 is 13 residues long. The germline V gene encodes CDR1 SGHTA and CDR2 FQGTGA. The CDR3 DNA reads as TGTGCCAGCAGCTTAACCGCTAACACTGAAGCTTTCTTT. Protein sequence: CASSLTANTEAFF.

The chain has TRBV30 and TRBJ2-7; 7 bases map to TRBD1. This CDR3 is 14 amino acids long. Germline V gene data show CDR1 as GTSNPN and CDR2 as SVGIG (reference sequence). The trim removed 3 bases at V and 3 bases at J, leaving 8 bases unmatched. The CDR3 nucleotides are TGTGCCTGGAGCGCCGGGACAGTGAACTACGAGCAGTACTTC. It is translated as CAWSAGTVNYEQYF.

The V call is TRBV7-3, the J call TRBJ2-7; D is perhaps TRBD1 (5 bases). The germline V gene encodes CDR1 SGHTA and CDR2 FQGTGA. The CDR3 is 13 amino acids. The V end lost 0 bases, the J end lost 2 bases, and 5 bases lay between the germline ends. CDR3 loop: CASSLTDTYEQYF. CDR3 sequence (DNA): TGTGCCAGCAGCTTAACGGACACCTACGAGCAGTACTTC.

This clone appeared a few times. The CDR3 loop is CASGTGWNTEAFF. The CDR3 DNA sequence: TGTGCCAGTGGTACGGGATGGAACACTGAAGCTTTCTTT. This chain connects TRBV2 to TRBJ1-1; D gene uncertain. V dropped 9 bases and J dropped 1 base, with 12 bases sitting between them. The CDR3 is made up of 13 amino acids. Looked up from germline, CDR1 is SNHLY and CDR2 is FYNNEI.

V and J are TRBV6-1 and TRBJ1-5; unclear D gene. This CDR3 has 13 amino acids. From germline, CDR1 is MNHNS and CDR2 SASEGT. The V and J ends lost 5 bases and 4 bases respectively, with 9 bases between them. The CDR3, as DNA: TGTGCCAGCAGTTCAAATACTAATCAGCCCCAGCATTTT. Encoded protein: CASSSNTNQPQHF.

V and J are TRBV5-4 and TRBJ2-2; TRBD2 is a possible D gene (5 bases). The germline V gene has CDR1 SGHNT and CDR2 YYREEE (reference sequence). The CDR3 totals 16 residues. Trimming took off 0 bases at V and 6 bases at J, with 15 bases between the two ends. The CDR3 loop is CASSLDGRVFPGELFF. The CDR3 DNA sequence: TGTGCCAGCAGCTTGGATGGGCGGGTCTTCCCCGGGGAGCTGTTTTTT. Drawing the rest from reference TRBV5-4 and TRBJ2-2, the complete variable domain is ETGVTQSPTHLIKTRGQQVTLRCSSQSGHNTVSWYQQALGQGPQFIFQYYREEENGRGNFPPRFSGLQFPNYSSELNVNALELDDSALYLCASSLDGRVFPGELFFGEGSRLTVL.

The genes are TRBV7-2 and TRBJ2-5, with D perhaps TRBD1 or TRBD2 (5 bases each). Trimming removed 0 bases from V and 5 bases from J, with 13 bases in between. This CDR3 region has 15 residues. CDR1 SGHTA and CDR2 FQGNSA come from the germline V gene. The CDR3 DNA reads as TGTGCCAGCAGCTTAGCGCGCGGGTGGGGGGAGACCCAGTACTTC. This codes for CASSLARGWGETQYF. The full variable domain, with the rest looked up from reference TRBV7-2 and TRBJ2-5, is GAGVSQSPSNKVTEKGKDVELRCDPISGHTALYWYRQSLGQGLEFLIYFQGNSAPDKSGLPSDRFSAERTGGSVSTLTIQRTQQEDSAVYLCASSLARGWGETQYFGPGTRLLVL.

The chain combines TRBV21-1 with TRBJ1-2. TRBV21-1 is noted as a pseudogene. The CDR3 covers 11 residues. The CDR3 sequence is CASSPRCGYTF. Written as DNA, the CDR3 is TGTGCCAGCAGCCCACGATGTGGCTACACCTTC.

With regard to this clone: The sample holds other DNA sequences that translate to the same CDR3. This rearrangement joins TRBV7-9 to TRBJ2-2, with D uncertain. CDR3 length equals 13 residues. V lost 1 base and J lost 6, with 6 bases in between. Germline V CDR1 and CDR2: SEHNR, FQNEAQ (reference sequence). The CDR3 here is CASSLDGPGELFF. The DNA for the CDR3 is TGTGCCAGCAGCTTAGACGGGCCCGGGGAGCTGTTTTTT.